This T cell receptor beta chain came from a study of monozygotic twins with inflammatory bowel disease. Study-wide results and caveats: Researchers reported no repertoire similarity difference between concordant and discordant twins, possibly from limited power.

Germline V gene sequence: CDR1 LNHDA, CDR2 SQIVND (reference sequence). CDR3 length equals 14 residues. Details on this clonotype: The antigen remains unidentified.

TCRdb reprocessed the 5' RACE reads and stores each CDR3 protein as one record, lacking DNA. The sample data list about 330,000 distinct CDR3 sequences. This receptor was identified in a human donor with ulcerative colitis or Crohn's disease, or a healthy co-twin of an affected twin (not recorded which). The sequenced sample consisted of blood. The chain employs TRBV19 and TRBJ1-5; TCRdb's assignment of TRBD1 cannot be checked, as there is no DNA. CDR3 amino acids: CASSPHRANQPQHF. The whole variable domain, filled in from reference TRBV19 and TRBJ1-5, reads DGGITQSPKYLFRKEGQNVTLSCEQNLNHDAMYWYRQDPGQGLRLIYYSQIVNDFQKGDIAEGYSVSREKKESFPLTVTSAQKNPTAFYLCASSPHRANQPQHFGDGTRLSIL.